This T cell receptor beta chain was profiled in a study of T-cell memory formation after mild COVID-19 (dated by TCRdb to the early 2020s). Turning to the overall study: TCR sequence clusters from the two donors were found to be largely donor specific. T-cell clones expanding and contracting after mild COVID-19 in a couple of donors were tracked by longitudinal TCRalpha and TCRbeta repertoire sequencing. The cohort comprised two young, previously healthy adult volunteers, one female and one male. The paper's findings and limits, for the study overall: The second-wave clones that peaked on day 37 were not confirmed to be SARS-CoV-2 specific. Contracting CD4+ clones turned up mainly in the CM and EM memory subsets, whereas EMRA was where CD8+ clones were enriched. Only a couple of mild cases were covered in the study, and larger cohorts including severe cases with pre-infection samples were considered necessary. Some responding clones were found in pre-infection memory, which suggests that pre-existing cross-reactive memory T cells took part in the SARS-CoV-2 response. Balanced CD4/CD8 phenotypes were observed for clones contracting from day 15 to 85, whereas a bias towards CD4+ was observed for a second wave of clones expanding from day 15 to 37.

Deletion took 6 bases off V and 7 bases off J, with a span of 13 bases between the germline ends. The CDR3, cysteine through phenylalanine, is 13 amino acids long. Only the CDR3 part of the read is kept: 39 bases, read in frame from the first base. Taken from the germline V gene (reference sequence), the CDR1 and CDR2 loops are SEHNR and FQNEAQ. Many counts were recorded for this clonotype. The antigen it recognizes is unknown. No much larger clone exists at a distance of one base, and base qualities are not known. Ficoll-Paque density gradient centrifugation was the method used to isolate PBMCs. Sequencing used an Illumina NovaSeq 6000. cDNA libraries for TCRalpha and TCRbeta were prepared by 5'RACE using constant-segment primers, with sample barcodes and unique molecular identifiers added. Trizol reagent was used to extract RNA from every sample. Amplification of the libraries took two PCR steps, and the second step added a second sample barcode plus Illumina TruSeq adapters. The libraries were sequenced on an Illumina NovaSeq using 2 x 150 bp paired-end reads. On the authors' methods: The reads were demultiplexed and collapsed into UMI-guided consensus sequences using migec v1.2.7. Using mixcr v2.1.11, UMI consensuses were aligned to TRA and TRB V and J templates and then assembled into clonotypes. A clonotype was counted as expanded or contracted only if both edgeR and NoisET called the change significant, with noise models trained on biological replicates. For edgeR calls, a false discovery rate-adjusted p below 0.01 and a log2 fold-change threshold of 1 were applied. As an exploratory analysis of dynamics, max-normalized trajectories of the 1000 most abundant clonotypes were examined by PCA with hierarchical clustering. Separately sequenced CD4+ and CD8+ repertoires were used to assign the CD4 or CD8 phenotype of responding clones. TCRdb ran its own pipeline on the public reads, namely fastp trimming at Q25 and MiXCR clone calling, and kept in-frame beta chains. Every CDR3 protein is listed once, alongside the most common genes and DNA of its rows. The V and J calls were determined by TCRdb, not by the authors. This sample comprises around 320,000 distinct CDR3 sequences, 14% of them detected only once. 20% to 25% of the sample is taken by the ten largest.

Sample: PBMCs or a T cell subset sorted from them (not recorded which). The V and J genes are TRBV7-9 and TRBJ2-4; no confident D gene assignment can be made. The TCR originated in a man between 18 and 35 years old who had mild COVID-19 (a few samples of this study predate the infection). The sample titles of this study are shuffled in the database, so cell type and time point are left out; the donor was told from shared clones. Here the CDR3 is given as CASRLTTENIQYF. The sequenced DNA is TGTGCCAGCAGATTGACGACGGAGAACATTCAGTACTTC.